This T cell receptor beta chain appears in the sequencing data of a study of blood T cell repertoires in COVID-19. Original processing notes: Amplified reference gene primers provided the basis for estimating nucleated cell counts. Clones were sequenced by immunoSEQ multiplex PCR, and TCRdb holds only the in-frame ones, with some missing. That table furnishes V, J and clone size, whereas the DNA furnished D and trimming. Of about 100,000 clones in the sample, just over 85% are singletons; the top ten hold roughly 3%. CDR3 length: 16 amino acids. Trimming pared 2 bases from V and 5 bases from J, leaving 19 bases between. CDR1 and CDR2 from the germline V gene are SGHVS and FNYEAQ. All enrollees were roughly 18 to 90 years old and from about 24 US areas. Cohort assignment relied on participant-reported clinical history. Recovered participants had two consecutive negative NP/OP PCR tests, healthcare professional clearance, or symptom resolution.

This receptor was taken from a woman aged 45-60 years who had recovered from COVID-19. The chain couples TRBV7-6 to TRBJ2-7; D might be TRBD2 (5 bases). Material: PBMCs or T cells enriched from blood (not recorded which). This chain's CDR3 is CASSLQSTVLGDEQYF. The CDR3 DNA reads TGTGCCAGCAGCTTACAGTCGACGGTCCTCGGGGACGAGCAGTACTTC.